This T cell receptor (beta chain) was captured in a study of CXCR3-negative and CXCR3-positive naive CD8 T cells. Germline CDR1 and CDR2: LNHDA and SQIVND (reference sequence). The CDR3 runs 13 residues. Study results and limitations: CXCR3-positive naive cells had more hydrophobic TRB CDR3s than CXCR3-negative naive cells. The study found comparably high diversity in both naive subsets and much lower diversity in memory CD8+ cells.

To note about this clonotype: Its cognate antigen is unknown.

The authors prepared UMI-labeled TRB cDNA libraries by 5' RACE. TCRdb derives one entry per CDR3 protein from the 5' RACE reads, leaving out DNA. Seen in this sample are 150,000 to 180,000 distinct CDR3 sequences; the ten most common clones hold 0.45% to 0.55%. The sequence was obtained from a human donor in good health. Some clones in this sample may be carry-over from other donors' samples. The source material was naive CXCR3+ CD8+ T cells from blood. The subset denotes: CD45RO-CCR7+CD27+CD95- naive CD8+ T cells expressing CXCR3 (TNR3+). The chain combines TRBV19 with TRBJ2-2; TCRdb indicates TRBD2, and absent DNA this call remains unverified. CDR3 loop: CATSPGGTGELFF.